The clone carrying this T cell receptor beta chain was seen only once. Its matching antigen is unknown. This sample was taken from a study of cytomegalovirus exposure and HLA in healthy donors. Study findings and constraints: Most sequenced TCRs were rare (though some public TCRs occurred in many donors).

Trimming stripped 3 bases from V and 2 bases from J, with 11 bases between. The CDR3 consists of 14 residues. Germline values: CDR1 SGHAT, CDR2 FQNNGV. The PCR contained 60 Vbeta and 13 Jbeta primers. Libraries were prepared by immunoSEQ multiplex PCR; TCRdb keeps only in-frame clonotypes and omits some of them. The sample has 150,000 to 200,000 clones, around 86% seen once; the top ten hold 1.5% to 2%. The rearrangement links TRBV11-2 to TRBJ2-7; a weak D match, TRBD1 (5 bases). The sequence came from a man aged 45-65 years in good health and CMV-seronegative. Specimen: PBMCs. CDR3 residues: CASSLKRTTYEQYF. In DNA form, the CDR3 reads TGTGCCAGCAGCTTGAAAAGGACAACCTACGAGCAGTACTTC.